These 21 T cell receptor beta chains were all obtained from the same sample, sequenced in a study of blood T cell repertoires in COVID-19. Produced via immunoSEQ multiplex PCR; TCRdb's table is partial and in-frame only. The sample includes 65,000 or so clones, about 90% of them seen just once. The material sequenced was peripheral blood. The origin of the receptors is a human donor with acute or convalescent COVID-19. The donor label of this sample is uncertain.

The V gene is TRBV2, the J gene TRBJ2-1, with TRBD1 as a possible D gene (6 bases). Trimming removed 4 bases at V and 0 bases at J, with 16 bases between. The CDR3 sequence is 17 residues long. CDR1 SNHLY and CDR2 FYNNEI come from the germline V gene. CDR3: CASSGETDRSSYNEQFF. The CDR3 region has the DNA TGTGCCAGCAGTGGGGAGACTGACAGGAGCTCCTACAATGAGCAGTTCTTC.

The rearrangement links TRBV10-3 to TRBJ1-2; no clear D. This CDR3 spans 14 amino acids. In germline, CDR1 is ENHRY, CDR2 SYGVKD. Trimming stripped 9 bases from V and 6 bases from J, with 20 bases between. CDR3 DNA: TGTGCCATTGCCCTGGGTGCCCTAGTTGATGGCTACACCTTC. This translates into CAIALGALVDGYTF.

The chain uses TRBV3-1 (or the pseudogene TRBV3-2) and TRBJ2-3, with 7 bases matching TRBD2. Unmatched junction bases numbered 9, after V lost 2 bases and J lost 10 bases. CDR1 and CDR2 (germline): LGHDT, YNNKEL (reference sequence). There are 14 residues in the CDR3. The CDR3 bases are TGTGCCAGCAGCCAACTATCGGGGGGTCAGGCGCAGTATTTT. It translates to CASSQLSGGQAQYF.

By frequency in the sample, this clone is medium-sized (0.01 to 0.1%). The rearrangement joins TRBV9 to TRBJ2-3; 10 nucleotides agree with TRBD2. V shed 4 bases and J 2 bases; nucleotides not matched to a gene: 10. Germline V gene data show CDR1 as SGDLS and CDR2 as YYNGEE. The CDR3 loop spans 17 amino acids. As DNA, the CDR3 is TGTGCCAGCAGCTTCGAAACAGCGGGAGGGCCCACAGATACGCAGTATTTT. It yields the protein CASSFETAGGPTDTQYF.

The V gene is TRBV27, the J gene TRBJ1-2; TRBD1 aligns across 8 bases. The CDR3 has 13 amino acids. V lost 7 bases and J lost 8; bases outside the gene matches: 9. The germline gives CDR1 MNHEY, CDR2 SMNVEV (reference sequence). The CDR3 sequence is CASKSTGEEGYTF. Written as DNA, the CDR3 is TGTGCCAGCAAGTCGACAGGGGAGGAAGGCTACACCTTC.

This clone came up once. This chain links TRBV6-5 with TRBJ2-6, with D perhaps matching TRBD1 (5 bases). The CDR3 totals 16 residues. The germline gives CDR1 MNHEY, CDR2 SVGAGI. Trimming stripped 2 bases from V and 0 bases from J, with 8 bases between. The CDR3 spells CASSYGALSGANVLTF. The CDR3 DNA follows: TGTGCCAGCAGTTACGGGGCTCTCTCTGGGGCCAACGTCCTGACTTTC.

This clone occurred once. The chain combines TRBV6-1 with TRBJ2-4; the D is unclear. Germline CDR1 reads MNHNS; CDR2 reads SASEGT. This CDR3 comprises 16 residues. The ends were cut back, 4 bases at V and 3 bases at J, with 16 bases in the middle. The CDR3 loop is CASSAASPPGKNIQYF. CDR3 DNA: TGTGCCAGCAGTGCCGCCTCACCCCCAGGCAAAAACATTCAGTACTTC.

The rearrangement links TRBV6-5 to TRBJ1-2; unclear D gene. The CDR3 loop spans 13 amino acids. V was shortened by 6 bases and J by 5 bases, with 13 bases between the two germline ends. The germline V gene encodes CDR1 MNHEY and CDR2 SVGAGI. The CDR3 loop is CASRLSAAYGYTF. For the CDR3, the DNA is TGTGCCAGCAGACTTTCCGCCGCGTATGGCTACACCTTC.

This sequence joins TRBV9 and TRBJ2-7, with D maybe TRBD2 (6 bases). V lost 2 bases and J lost 2, with 14 bases in between. The CDR3 length is 15 residues. CDR1 SGDLS and CDR2 YYNGEE come from the germline V gene. The CDR3 DNA sequence: TGTGCCAGCAGCGTTGGGGACTCCCATCCCTACGAGCAGTACTTC. Its translation is CASSVGDSHPYEQYF.

The chain employs TRBV6-6 and TRBJ2-7; 8 nucleotides line up with TRBD1. The CDR3 extends over 15 amino acids. V trimming: 5 bases; J trimming: 0 bases; junction bases outside the gene matches: 6. Germline CDR1 and CDR2: MNHNY and SVGAGI (reference sequence). This CDR3 is CASSTGGASSYEQYF. DNA of the CDR3: TGTGCCAGCAGTACAGGGGGTGCGAGCTCCTACGAGCAGTACTTC.

About this clone: The CDR3 does not close with the conserved phenylalanine or tryptophan, likely indicating a read error. The limits of the CDR3 on the DNA are not certain, so only TCRdb's listed CDR3 is given. The chain couples TRBV20-1 to TRBJ1-2. From its first to its last residue, the CDR3 has 8 amino acids. In germline, CDR1 is DFQATT, CDR2 SNEGSKA (reference sequence). The CDR3 spells CSAKADTL.

This chain joins TRBV15 and TRBJ2-1; 12 bases are shared with TRBD2. Germline CDR1 LNHNV, CDR2 YYDKDF (reference sequence). CDR3 length: 16 residues. J gave up 6 bases and V 4 bases, and 7 bases lay outside the gene matches. This CDR3 is CATSTRASGRANEQFF. The CDR3 DNA reads TGTGCCACCAGCACGCGAGCTAGCGGGAGGGCCAATGAGCAGTTCTTC.

The chain is built from TRBV9 and TRBJ1-3; no definite D call. From germline, CDR1 is SGDLS and CDR2 YYNGEE. V was shortened by 4 bases and J by 4 bases, with 18 bases between the two germline ends. The CDR3 length is 16 residues. This chain's CDR3 is CASSLSGSPGGNTIYF. The CDR3, as DNA: TGTGCCAGCAGCCTATCCGGGAGCCCCGGCGGAAACACCATATATTTT.

The chain couples TRBV25-1 to TRBJ2-1; D not resolved. The germline gives CDR1 MGHDK, CDR2 SYGVNS. The CDR3 consists of 12 residues. V lost 3 bases, J lost 11 bases, and 11 bases lay in between. The CDR3 reads CASSDDPRKQFF. For the CDR3, the DNA is TGTGCCAGCAGTGATGATCCGAGGAAGCAGTTCTTC.

This clone was counted between two and nine times. The chain combines TRBV30 with TRBJ1-2; 9 bases map to TRBD1. Trimming at V came to 7 bases and at J to 2 bases, leaving 5 bases not matched to a gene. Looked up from germline, CDR1 is GTSNPN and CDR2 is SVGIG (reference sequence). The CDR3 spans 13 residues. CDR3 amino acids: CALGGQGNYGYTF. CDR3 bases: TGTGCCTTAGGGGGACAGGGAAACTATGGCTACACCTTC.

J is TRBJ1-1 and V is TRBV5-6; D not resolved. Germline V gene data show CDR1 as SGHDT and CDR2 as YYEEEE. Trimming removed 0 bases at V and 1 base at J, with 4 bases between. This CDR3 region has 13 residues. For the CDR3, the DNA is TGTGCCAGCAGCTTGGAGCGGAACACTGAAGCTTTCTTT. The encoded protein is CASSLERNTEAFF.

The DNA of the CDR3 is TGTGCCAGCAGTTCCGGGGGGATACACACCATATATTTT. Amino acids: CASSSGGIHTIYF. The rearrangement uses TRBV28 and TRBJ1-3; perhaps TRBD1 as D (5 bases). CDR1 is MDHEN and CDR2 is SYDVKM in the germline V gene. The V end was cut by 4 bases, the J end by 8 bases, with 12 bases between. CDR3 length: 13 residues.

V usage is TRBV9 and J usage is TRBJ1-1; possibly TRBD1 for D (6 bases). The CDR3 extends over 14 amino acids. Germline CDR1 is SGDLS and CDR2 is YYNGEE. V was pared by 2 bases and J by 1 base, with 9 bases between. CDR3 in amino acids: CASSVGGANTEAFF. In DNA, the CDR3 is TGTGCCAGCAGCGTTGGGGGGGCGAACACTGAAGCTTTCTTT.

This chain connects TRBV5-1 to TRBJ1-2; weak D call: TRBD1 (6 bases). Germline CDR1 SGHRS, CDR2 YFSETQ. The ends were cut back, 0 bases at V and 6 bases at J, with 12 bases in the middle. CDR3 size: 14 residues. This CDR3 is CASSLGTGPDGYTF. The DNA for the CDR3 is TGCGCCAGCAGCTTGGGAACAGGGCCAGATGGCTACACCTTC. The variable domain in full, with the rest retrieved from reference TRBV5-1 and TRBJ1-2, is KAGVTQTPRYLIKTRGQQVTLSCSPISGHRSVSWYQQTPGQGLQFLFEYFSETQRNKGNFPGRFSGRQFSNSRSEMNVSTLELGDSALYLCASSLGTGPDGYTFGSGTRLTVV.

This clone was seen only once. This chain links TRBV14 with TRBJ2-1; tentative D call: TRBD2 (6 bases). The germline V gene has CDR1 SGHDN and CDR2 FVKESK. CDR3 length: 18 residues. Trimming removed 1 base at V and 0 bases at J, with 16 bases between. The CDR3 loop reads CASSQALRAGSSYNEQFF. The CDR3 DNA sequence: TGTGCCAGCAGCCAAGCATTGCGGGCGGGGAGCTCCTACAATGAGCAGTTCTTC.

This rearrangement joins TRBV19 to TRBJ2-2; possible D gene TRBD1, 6 bases. The CDR3 extends over 14 amino acids. V was trimmed by 9 bases and J by 8 bases, leaving 19 bases between them. Per the germline V gene, CDR1 is LNHDA and CDR2 is SQIVND (reference sequence). For the CDR3, the DNA is TGTGCCAGCTACCCACAGGGAGTGGCGGGGGAGCTGTTTTTT. This sequence encodes CASYPQGVAGELFF.